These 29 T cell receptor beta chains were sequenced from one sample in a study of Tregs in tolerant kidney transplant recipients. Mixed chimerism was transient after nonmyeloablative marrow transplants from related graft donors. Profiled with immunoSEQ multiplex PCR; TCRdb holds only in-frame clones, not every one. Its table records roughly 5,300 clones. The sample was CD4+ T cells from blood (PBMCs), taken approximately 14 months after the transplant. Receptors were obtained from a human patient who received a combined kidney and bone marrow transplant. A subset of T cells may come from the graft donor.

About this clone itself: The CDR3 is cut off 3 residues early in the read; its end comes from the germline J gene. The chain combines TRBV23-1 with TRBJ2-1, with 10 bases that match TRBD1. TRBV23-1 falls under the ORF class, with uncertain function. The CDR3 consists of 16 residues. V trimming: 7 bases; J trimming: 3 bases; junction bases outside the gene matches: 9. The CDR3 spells CASTPGQGMIYNEQFF. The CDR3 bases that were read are TGCGCCAGCACGCCGGGACAGGGGATGATCTACAATGAG.

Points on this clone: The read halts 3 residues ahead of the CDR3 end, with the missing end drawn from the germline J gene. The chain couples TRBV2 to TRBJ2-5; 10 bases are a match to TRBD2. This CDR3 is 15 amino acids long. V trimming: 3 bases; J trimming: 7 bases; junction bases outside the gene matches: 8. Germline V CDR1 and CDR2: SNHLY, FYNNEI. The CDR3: CASSDASGGGGTQYF. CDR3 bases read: TGTGCCAGCAGTGACGCGAGCGGGGGGGGAGGGACC.

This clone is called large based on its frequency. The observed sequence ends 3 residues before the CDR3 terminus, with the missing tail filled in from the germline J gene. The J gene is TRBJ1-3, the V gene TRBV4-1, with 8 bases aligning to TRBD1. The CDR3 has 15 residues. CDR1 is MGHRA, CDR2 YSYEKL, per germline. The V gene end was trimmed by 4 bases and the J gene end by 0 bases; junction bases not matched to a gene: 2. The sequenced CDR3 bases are TGCGCCAGCAGCCGAGGGACAGGCTCTGGAAACACC. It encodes CASSRGTGSGNT. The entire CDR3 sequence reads CASSRGTGSGNTIYF.

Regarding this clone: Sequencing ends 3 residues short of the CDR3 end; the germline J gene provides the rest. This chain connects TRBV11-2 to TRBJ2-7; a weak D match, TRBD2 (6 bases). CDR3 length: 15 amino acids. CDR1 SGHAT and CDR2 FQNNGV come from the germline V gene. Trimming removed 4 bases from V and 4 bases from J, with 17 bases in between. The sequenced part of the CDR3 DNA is TGTGCCAGCAGCTCCCCCAATAGCGGAGTTTACGAG. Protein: CASSSPNSGVYE. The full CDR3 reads CASSSPNSGVYEQYF.

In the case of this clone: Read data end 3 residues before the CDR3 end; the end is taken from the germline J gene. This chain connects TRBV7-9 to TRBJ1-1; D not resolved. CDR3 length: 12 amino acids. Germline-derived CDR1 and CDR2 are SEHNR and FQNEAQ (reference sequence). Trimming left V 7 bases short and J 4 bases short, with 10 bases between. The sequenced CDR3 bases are TGTGCCAGCACCCTACAGACCACTGAA. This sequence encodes CASTLQTTE. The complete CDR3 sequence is CASTLQTTEAFF.

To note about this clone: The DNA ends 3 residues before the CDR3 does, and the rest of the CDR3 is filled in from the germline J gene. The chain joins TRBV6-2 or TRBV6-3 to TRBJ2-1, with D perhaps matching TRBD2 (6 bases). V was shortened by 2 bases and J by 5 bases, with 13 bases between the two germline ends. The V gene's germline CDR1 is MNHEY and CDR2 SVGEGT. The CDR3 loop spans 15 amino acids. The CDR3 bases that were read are TGTGCCAGCAGTTACGGCCCGGCGGGAAACAATGAG. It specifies CASSYGPAGNNE. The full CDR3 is CASSYGPAGNNEQFF.

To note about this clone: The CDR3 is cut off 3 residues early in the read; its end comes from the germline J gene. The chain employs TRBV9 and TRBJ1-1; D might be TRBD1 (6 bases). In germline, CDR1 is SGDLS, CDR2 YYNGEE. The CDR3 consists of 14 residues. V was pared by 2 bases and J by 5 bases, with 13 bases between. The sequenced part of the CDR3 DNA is TGTGCCAGCAGCGTTCAAGGGGGAAGAACTGAA. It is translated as CASSVQGGRTE. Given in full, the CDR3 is CASSVQGGRTEAFF.

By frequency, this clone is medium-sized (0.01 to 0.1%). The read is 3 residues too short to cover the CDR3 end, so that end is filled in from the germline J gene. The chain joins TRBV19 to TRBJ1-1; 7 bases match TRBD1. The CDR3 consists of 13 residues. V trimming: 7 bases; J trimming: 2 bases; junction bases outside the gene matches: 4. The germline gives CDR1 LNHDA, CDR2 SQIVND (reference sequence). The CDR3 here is CASKPGGNTEAFF. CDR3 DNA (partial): TGTGCCAGTAAACCAGGGGGTAACACTGAA.

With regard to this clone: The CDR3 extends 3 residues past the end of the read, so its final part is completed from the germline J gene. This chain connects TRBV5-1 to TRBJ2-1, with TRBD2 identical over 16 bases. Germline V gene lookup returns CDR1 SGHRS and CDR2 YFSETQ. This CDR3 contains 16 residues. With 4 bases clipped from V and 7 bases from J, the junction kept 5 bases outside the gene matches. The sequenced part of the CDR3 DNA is TGCGCCAGCAGCCCGGGACTAGCGGGAGGGCAAAATGAG. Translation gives CASSPGLAGGQNE. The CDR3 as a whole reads CASSPGLAGGQNEQFF.

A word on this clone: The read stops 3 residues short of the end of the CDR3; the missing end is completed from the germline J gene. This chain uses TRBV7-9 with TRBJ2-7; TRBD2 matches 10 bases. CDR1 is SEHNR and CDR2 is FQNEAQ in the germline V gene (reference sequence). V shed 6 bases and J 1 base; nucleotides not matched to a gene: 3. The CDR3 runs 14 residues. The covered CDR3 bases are TGTGCCAGCAGTACTAGCGGGATTTCCTACGAG. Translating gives CASSTSGISYE. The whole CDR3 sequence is CASSTSGISYEQYF.

The part of the CDR3 DNA that was read is TGTGCCAGCAGGGTCAGGGGGCCCCTTTATGGC. Protein: CASRVRGPLYG. The entire CDR3 sequence reads CASRVRGPLYGYTF. V gene TRBV6-4 combines with J gene TRBJ1-2; 8 bases match TRBD1. The read ends 3 residues shy of where the CDR3 ends; the end is completed using the germline J gene. Germline values: CDR1 MRHNA, CDR2 SNTAGT. CDR3 length: 14 amino acids. J was trimmed by 5 bases and V by 6 bases; bases with no gene match: 8.

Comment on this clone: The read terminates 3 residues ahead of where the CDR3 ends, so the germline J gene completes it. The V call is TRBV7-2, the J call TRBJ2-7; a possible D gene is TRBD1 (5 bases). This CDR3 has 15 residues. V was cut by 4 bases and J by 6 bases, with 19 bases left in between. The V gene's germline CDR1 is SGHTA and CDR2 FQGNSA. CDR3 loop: CASSSRVSSASEQYF. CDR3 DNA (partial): TGTGCCAGCAGCTCCAGGGTTTCCAGTGCAAGCGAG.

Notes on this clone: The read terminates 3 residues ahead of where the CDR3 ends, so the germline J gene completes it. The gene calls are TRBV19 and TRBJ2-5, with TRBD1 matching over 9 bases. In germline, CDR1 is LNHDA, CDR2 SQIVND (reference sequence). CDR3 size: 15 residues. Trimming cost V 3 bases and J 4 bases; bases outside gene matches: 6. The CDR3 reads CASSIRGQGSETQYF. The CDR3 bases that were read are TGTGCCAGTAGTATCCGGGGACAGGGATCAGAGACC.

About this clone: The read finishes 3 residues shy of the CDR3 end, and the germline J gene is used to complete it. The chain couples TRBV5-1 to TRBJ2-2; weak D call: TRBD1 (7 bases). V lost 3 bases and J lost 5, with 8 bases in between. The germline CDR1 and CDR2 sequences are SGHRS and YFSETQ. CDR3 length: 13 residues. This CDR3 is CASSSGGTGELFF. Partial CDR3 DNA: TGCGCCAGCAGCTCAGGGGGGACCGGGGAG.

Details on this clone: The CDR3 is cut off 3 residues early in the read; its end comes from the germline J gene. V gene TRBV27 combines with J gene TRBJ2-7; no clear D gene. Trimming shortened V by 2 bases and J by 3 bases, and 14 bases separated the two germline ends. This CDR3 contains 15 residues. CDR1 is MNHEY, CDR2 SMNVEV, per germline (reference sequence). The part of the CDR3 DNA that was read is TGTGCCAGCAGTTTACTTTCCTCCACCTACTACGAG. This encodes CASSLLSSTYYE. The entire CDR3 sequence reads CASSLLSSTYYEQYF.

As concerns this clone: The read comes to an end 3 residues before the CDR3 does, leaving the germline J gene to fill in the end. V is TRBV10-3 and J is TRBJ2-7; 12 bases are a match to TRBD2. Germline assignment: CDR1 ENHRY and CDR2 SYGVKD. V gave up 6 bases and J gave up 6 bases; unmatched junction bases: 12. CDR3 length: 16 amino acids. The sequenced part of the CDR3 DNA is TGTGCCATCAGCGAATCCCTAGCGGGGGGGCTCGGCGAG. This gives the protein CAISESLAGGLGE. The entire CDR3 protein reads CAISESLAGGLGEQYF.

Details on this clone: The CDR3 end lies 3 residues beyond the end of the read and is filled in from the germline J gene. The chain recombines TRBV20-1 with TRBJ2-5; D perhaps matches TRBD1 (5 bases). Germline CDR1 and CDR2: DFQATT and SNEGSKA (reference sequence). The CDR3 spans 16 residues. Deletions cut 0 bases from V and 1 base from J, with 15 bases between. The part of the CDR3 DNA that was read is TGCAGTGCTAGAGATCGGACACTAATGTTCCAAGAGACC. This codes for CSARDRTLMFQET. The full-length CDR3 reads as CSARDRTLMFQETQYF.

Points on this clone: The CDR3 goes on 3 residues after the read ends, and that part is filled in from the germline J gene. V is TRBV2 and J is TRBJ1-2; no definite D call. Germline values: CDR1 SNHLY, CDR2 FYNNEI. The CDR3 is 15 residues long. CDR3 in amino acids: CASRGDGSLEGGYTF. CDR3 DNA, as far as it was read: TGTGCCAGCAGAGGCGACGGTTCCCTGGAGGGCGGC.

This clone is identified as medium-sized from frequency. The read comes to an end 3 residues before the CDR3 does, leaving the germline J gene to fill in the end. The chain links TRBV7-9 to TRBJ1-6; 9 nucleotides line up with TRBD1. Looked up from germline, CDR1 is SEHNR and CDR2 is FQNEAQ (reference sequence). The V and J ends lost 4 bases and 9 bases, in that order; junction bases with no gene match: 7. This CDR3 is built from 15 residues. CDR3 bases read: TGTGCCAGCAGCTCTCCGGGACAGGGTATTTCACCC. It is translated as CASSSPGQGISP. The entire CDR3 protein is CASSSPGQGISPLHF.

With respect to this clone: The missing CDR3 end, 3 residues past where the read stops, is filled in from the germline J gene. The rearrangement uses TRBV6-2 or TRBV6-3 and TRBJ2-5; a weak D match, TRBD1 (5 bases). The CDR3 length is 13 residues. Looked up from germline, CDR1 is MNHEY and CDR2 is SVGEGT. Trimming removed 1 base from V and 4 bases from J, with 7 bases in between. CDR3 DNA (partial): TGTGCCAGCAGTTACTGGGGCGGAGAGACC. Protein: CASSYWGGET. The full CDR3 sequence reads CASSYWGGETQYF.

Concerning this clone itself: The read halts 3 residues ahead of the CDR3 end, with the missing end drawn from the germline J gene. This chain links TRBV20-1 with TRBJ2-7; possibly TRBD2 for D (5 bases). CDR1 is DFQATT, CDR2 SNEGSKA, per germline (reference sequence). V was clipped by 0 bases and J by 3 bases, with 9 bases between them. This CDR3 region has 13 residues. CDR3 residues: CSARDWAGYEQYF. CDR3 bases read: TGCAGTGCTAGAGATTGGGCGGGCTACGAG.

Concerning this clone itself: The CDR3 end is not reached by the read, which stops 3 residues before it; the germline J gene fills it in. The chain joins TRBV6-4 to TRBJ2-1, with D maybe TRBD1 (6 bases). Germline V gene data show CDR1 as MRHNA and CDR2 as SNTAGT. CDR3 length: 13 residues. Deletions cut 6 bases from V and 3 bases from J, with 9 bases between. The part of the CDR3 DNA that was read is TGTGCCAGCAGAGGGACAAACTACAATGAG. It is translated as CASRGTNYNE. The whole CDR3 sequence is CASRGTNYNEQFF.

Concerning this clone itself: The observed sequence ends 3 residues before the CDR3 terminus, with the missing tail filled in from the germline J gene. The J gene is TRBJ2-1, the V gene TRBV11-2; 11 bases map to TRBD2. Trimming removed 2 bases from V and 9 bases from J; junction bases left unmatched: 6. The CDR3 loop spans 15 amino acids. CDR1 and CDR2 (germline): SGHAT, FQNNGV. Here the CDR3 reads CASSLLAGGPGEQFF. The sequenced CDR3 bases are TGTGCCAGCAGCTTATTAGCGGGAGGGCCCGGTGAG.

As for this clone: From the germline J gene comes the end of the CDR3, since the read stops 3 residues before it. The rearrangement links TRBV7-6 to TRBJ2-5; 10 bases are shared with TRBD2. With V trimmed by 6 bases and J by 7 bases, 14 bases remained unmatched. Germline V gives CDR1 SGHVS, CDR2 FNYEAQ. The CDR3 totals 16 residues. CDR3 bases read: TGTGCCAGCAGTCCTCCATTAGCGGGGGGCCGGGGGACC. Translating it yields CASSPPLAGGRGT. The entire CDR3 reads CASSPPLAGGRGTQYF.

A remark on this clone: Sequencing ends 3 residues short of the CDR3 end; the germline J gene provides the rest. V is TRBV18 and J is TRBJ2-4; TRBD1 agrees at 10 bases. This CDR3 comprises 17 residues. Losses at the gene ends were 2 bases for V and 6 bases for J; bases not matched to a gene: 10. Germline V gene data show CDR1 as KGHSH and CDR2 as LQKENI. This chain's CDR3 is CASSPNRDRGTRNIQYF. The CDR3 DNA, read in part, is TGTGCCAGCTCACCAAACCGGGACAGGGGTACCCGAAACATT.

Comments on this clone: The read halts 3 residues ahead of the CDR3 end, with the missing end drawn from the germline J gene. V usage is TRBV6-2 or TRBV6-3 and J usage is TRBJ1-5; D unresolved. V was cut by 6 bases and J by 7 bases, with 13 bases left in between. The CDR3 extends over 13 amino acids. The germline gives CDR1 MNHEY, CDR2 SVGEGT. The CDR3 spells CASRPAAGQPQHF. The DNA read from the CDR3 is TGTGCCAGCAGACCCGCCGCGGGCCAGCCC.

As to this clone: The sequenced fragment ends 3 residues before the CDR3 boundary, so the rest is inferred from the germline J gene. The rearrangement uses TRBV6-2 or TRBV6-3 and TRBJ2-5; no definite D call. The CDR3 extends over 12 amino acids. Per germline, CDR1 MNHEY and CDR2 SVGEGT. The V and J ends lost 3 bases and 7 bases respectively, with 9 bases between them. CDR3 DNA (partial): TGTGCCAGCAGTTATCTGTACGGGACC. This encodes CASSYLYGT. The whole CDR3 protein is CASSYLYGTQYF.

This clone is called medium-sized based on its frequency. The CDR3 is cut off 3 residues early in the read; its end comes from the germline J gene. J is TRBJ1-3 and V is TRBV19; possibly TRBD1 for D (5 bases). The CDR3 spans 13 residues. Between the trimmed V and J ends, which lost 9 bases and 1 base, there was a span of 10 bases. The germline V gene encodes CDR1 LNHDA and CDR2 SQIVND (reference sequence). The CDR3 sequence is CASRAASGNTIYF. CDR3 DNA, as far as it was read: TGTGCCAGCAGGGCAGCTTCTGGAAACACC.

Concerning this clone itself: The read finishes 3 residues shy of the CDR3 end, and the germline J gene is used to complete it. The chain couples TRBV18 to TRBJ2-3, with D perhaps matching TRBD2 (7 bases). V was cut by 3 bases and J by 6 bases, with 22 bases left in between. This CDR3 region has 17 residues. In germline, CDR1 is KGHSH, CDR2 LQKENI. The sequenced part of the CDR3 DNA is TGTGCCAGCTCACCGGGACTTGGAGGGGGGGCCTCGGATACG. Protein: CASSPGLGGGASDT. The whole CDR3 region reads CASSPGLGGGASDTQYF.